Below, one T cell receptor (beta chain) is given with its context. The antigen remains undetermined. This entry belongs to a study of cytomegalovirus exposure and HLA in healthy donors. Findings and caveats of the study: HLA alleles showed associations with about 15,000 TCR beta sequences in a later analysis, at a 0.05 false discovery rate. In a later analysis, across HLA loci, associated TCR counts were highest for DRB1, lowest for HLA-C. Sequencing depth roughly uniform across donors was assumed in presence/absence analyses.

V dropped 5 bases and J dropped 5 bases, with 7 bases sitting between them. Per the germline V gene, CDR1 is LNHDA and CDR2 is SQIVND (reference sequence). The CDR3 is 12 residues long. Vbeta (60) and Jbeta (13) primers were used in the PCR. TCRdb's table, derived via immunoSEQ multiplex PCR, lists solely in-frame clones and lacks some. The data contain 150,000 to 200,000 clones, about four fifths of them singletons. The sequenced material came from PBMCs. V usage is TRBV19 and J usage is TRBJ2-1; D perhaps matches TRBD2 (5 bases). This TCR was recovered from a man aged 35-49 years in good health and CMV-seropositive. CDR3 amino acids: CASSWGDNEQFF. For the CDR3, the DNA is TGTGCCAGTAGTTGGGGAGACAATGAGCAGTTCTTC.